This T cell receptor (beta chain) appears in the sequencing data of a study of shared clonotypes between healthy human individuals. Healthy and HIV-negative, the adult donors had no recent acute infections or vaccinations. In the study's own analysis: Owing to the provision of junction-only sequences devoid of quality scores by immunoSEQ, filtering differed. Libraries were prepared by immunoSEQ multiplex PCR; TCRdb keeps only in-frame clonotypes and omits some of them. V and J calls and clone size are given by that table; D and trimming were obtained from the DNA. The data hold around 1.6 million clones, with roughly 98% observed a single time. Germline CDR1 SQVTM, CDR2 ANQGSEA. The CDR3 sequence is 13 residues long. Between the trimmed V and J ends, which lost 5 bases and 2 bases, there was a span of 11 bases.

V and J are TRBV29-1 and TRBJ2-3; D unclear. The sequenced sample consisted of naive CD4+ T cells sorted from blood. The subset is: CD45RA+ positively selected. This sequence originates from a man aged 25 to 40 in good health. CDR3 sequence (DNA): TGCAGCGTTACCGGCGGCAACACAGATACGCAGTATTTT. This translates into CSVTGGNTDTQYF.